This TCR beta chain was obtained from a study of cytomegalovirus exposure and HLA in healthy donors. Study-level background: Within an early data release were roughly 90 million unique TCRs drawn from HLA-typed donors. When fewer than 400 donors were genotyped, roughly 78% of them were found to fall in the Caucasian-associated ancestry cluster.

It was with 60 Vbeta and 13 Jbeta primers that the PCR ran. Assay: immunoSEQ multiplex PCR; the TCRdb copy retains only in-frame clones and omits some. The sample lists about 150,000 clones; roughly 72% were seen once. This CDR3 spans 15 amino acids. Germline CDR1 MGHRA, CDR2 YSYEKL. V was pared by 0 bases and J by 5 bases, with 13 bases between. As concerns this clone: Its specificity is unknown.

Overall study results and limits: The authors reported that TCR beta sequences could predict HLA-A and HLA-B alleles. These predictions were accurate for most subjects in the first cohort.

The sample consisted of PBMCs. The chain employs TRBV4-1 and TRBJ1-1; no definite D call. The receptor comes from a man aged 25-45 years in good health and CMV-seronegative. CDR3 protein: CASSQDPYGGTEAFF. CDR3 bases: TGCGCCAGCAGCCAAGACCCTTACGGTGGTACTGAAGCTTTCTTT.